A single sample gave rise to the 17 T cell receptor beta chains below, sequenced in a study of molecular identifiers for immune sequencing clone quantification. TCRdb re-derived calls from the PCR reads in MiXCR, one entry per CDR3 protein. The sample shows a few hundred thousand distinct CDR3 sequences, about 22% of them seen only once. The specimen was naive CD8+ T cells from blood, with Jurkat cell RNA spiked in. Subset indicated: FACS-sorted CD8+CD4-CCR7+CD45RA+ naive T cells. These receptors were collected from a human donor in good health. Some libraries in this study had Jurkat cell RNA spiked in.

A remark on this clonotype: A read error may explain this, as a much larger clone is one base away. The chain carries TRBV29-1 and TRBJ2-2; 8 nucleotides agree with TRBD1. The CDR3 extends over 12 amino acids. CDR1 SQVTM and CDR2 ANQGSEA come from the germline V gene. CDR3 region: CSVRGRDGGLFF. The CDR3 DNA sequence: TGCAGCGTCAGGGGGCGAGACGGGGGGCTGTTTTTT.

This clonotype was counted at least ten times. CDR3 in amino acids: CSARLQGEQYF. As DNA, the CDR3 is TGCAGTGCTAGACTCCAGGGCGAGCAGTACTTC. The chain links TRBV20-1 to TRBJ2-7, with a weak D call TRBD1 (5 bases). Deletions cut 2 bases from V and 6 bases from J, with 8 bases between. The CDR3 has 11 amino acids. Germline lookup yields CDR1 DFQATT and CDR2 SNEGSKA (reference sequence).

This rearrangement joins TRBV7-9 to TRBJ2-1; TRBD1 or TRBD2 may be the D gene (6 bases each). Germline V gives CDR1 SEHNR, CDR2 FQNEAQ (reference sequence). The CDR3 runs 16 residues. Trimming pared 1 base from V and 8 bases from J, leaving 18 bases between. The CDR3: CASSLGGGSTTYEQFF. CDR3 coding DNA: TGTGCCAGCAGCTTAGGAGGGGGGTCGACGACCTATGAGCAGTTCTTC.

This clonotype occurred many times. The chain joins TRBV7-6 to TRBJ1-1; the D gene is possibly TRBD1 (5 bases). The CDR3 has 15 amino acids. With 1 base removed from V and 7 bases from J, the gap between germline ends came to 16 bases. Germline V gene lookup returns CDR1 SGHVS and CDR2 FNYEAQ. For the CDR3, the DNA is TGTGCCAGCAGCTTAGAGCCGGGACGGGAGTTTGAAGCTTTCTTT. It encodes CASSLEPGREFEAFF.

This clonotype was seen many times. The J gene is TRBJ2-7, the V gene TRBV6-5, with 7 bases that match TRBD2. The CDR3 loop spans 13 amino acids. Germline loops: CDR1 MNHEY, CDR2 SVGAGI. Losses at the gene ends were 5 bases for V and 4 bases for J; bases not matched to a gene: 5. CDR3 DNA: TGTGCCAGCAGTGGACTAGGGAGATACGAGCAGTACTTC. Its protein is CASSGLGRYEQYF.

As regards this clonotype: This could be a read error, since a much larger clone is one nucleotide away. The CDR3 spells CASSQDPSGRARWYEQYF. As DNA, the CDR3 is TGCGCCAGCAGCCAAGATCCTAGCGGGAGGGCCCGCTGGTACGAGCAGTACTTC. This rearrangement joins TRBV4-3 to TRBJ2-7; TRBD2 matches 12 bases. After removal of 0 bases from V and 4 bases from J, the junction contained 10 bases not matched to a gene. CDR1 is LGHNA, CDR2 YSLEER, per germline. CDR3 size: 18 residues.

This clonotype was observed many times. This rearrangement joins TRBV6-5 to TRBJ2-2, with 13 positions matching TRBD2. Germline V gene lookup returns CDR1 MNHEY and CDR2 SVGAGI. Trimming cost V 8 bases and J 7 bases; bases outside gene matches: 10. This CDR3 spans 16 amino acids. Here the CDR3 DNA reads TGTGCCAGCGGGGGACTAGCGGGACAATGGAGCGGGGAGCTGTTTTTT. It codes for CASGGLAGQWSGELFF.

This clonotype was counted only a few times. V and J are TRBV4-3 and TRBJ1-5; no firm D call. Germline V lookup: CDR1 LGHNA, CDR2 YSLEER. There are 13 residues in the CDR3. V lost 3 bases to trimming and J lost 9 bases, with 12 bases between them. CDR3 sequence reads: CASSHTFEGPQHF. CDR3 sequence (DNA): TGCGCCAGCAGCCACACATTCGAGGGGCCCCAGCATTTT.

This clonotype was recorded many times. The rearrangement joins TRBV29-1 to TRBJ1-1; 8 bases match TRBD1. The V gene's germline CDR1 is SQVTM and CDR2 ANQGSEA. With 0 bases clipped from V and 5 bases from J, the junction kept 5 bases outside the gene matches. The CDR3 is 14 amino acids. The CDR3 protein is CSVEDLTGGTEAFF. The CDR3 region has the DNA TGCAGCGTTGAAGATCTAACAGGGGGGACTGAAGCTTTCTTT.

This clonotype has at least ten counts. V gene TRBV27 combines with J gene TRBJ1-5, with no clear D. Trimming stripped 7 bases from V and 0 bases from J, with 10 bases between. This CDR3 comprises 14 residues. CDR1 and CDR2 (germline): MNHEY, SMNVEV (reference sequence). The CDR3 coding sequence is TGTGCCAGCACCCCCGCCGGTAGCAATCAGCCCCAGCATTTT. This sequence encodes CASTPAGSNQPQHF.

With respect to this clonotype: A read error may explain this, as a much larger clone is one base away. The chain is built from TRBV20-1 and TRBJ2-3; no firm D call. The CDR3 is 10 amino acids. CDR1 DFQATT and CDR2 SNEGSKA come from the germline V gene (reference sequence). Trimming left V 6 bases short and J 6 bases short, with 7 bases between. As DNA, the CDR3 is TGCAGTGCCTCAGTCGATACGCAGTATTTT. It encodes CSASVDTQYF.

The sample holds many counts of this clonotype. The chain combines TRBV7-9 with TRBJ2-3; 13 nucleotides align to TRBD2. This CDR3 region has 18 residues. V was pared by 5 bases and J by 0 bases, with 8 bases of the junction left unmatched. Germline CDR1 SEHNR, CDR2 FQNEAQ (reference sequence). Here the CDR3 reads CASSVRLAGGSSTDTQYF. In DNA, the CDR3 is TGTGCCAGCAGCGTGCGACTAGCGGGGGGCTCTAGCACAGATACGCAGTATTTT.

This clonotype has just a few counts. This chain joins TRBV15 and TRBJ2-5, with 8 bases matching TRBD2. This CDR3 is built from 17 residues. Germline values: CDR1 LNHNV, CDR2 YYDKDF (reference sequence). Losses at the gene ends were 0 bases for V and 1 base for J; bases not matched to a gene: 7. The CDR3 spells CATSRDKPSGSQETQYF. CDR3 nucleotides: TGTGCCACCAGCAGAGATAAACCTAGCGGGTCCCAAGAGACCCAGTACTTC.

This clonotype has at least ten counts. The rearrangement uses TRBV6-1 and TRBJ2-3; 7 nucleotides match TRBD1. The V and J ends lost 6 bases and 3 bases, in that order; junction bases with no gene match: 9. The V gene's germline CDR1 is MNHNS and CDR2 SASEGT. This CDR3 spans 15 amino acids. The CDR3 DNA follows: TGTGCCAGCAGCCGACAGGGTCATTGGACAGATACGCAGTATTTT. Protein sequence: CASSRQGHWTDTQYF.

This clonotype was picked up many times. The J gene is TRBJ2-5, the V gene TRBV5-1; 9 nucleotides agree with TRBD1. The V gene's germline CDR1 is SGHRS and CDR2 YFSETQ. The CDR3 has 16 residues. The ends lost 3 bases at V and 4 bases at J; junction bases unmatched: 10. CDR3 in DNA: TGCGCCAGCAGCTCCTACCCGGGACAGGGTCGAGAGACCCAGTACTTC. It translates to CASSSYPGQGRETQYF.

Written as DNA, the CDR3 is TGTGCCAGCAGTCCCTGGGACAGTAATGAAAAACTGTTTTTT. The encoded protein is CASSPWDSNEKLFF. The chain recombines TRBV6-5 with TRBJ1-4; 7 bases fit TRBD1. The CDR3 is 14 residues long. The germline V gene has CDR1 MNHEY and CDR2 SVGAGI. The J segment lost 4 bases and the V segment lost 5 bases, leaving 4 bases of the junction unmatched.

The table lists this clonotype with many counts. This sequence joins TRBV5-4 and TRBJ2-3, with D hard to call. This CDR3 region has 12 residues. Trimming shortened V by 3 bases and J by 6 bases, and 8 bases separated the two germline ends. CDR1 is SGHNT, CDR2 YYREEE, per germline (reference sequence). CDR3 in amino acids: CASSSTSDTQYF. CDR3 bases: TGTGCCAGCAGCTCCACGAGCGATACGCAGTATTTT.